This T cell receptor beta chain was profiled in a study of OX40 agonist ivuxolimab in advanced cancers. Whole-study results and caveats: The study found among the lowest clonal expansion in partial responders at 0.1-3.0 mg/kg.

Produced via immunoSEQ multiplex PCR; TCRdb's table is partial and in-frame only. The sample consists of 25,000 to 35,000 clones, roughly 84% of them appearing once. The junction had 11 bases not matched to a gene; V was cut back by 6 bases and J by 4 bases. The germline CDR1 and CDR2 sequences are SGHRS and YFSETQ. The length of the CDR3 is 15 residues. Comment on this clone: No antigen is known for it.

Sample: CD4+ or CD8+ T cells sorted from blood, taken in a trial of the OX40 agonist ivuxolimab. The receptor comes from an adult with an advanced solid tumor such as melanoma, head and neck, liver or kidney cancer. The chain joins TRBV5-1 to TRBJ2-5; 8 bases map to TRBD2. This chain's CDR3 is CASTTAGGVGETQYF. The CDR3 DNA reads TGCGCCAGCACTACCGCGGGGGGCGTGGGAGAGACCCAGTACTTC.